The 3 T cell receptor beta chains presented below share a single source sample, sequenced in a study of lymphopenia after photon versus proton radiotherapy (dated by TCRdb to 2018 to 2020). Libraries were made using the immunoSEQ multiplex PCR assay. TCRdb obtained this table from immuneACCESS and retained in-frame rearrangements with V and J assigned. These tables miss some clones; where compared with another copy, unresolved V genes account for less than half of the shortfall, and the remainder is unexplained. Counted in this sample were 160,000 or so clones; approximately 86% of them appeared once. Of the sample, about 4.7% is held by the ten largest clones. The material sequenced was peripheral blood, taken from a patient treated with photon-based radiotherapy. The receptor source for this set is a middle-aged man with gastric cancer.

The chain combines TRBV28 with TRBJ1-1; TRBD1 matches 8 bases. CDR1 is MDHEN and CDR2 is SYDVKM in the germline V gene. The CDR3 is 13 residues long. After removal of 7 bases from V and 2 bases from J, the junction contained 3 bases not matched to a gene. The CDR3 coding sequence is TGTGCCAGCACAGGGGGCTTTAACACTGAAGCTTTCTTT. Translation: CASTGGFNTEAFF.

The chain combines TRBV2 with TRBJ2-7, with D possibly matching TRBD2 (5 bases). The V gene lost 0 bases and the J gene lost 3 bases, with 6 bases spanning the gap. The CDR3 sequence is 13 residues long. Germline V CDR1 and CDR2: SNHLY, FYNNEI. DNA of the CDR3: TGTGCCAGCAGTGAAGCACGGGACTACGAGCAGTACTTC. Its protein product is CASSEARDYEQYF. Drawing the rest from reference TRBV2 and TRBJ2-7, the complete variable domain is EPEVTQTPSHQVTQMGQEVILRCVPISNHLYFYWYRQILGQKVEFLVSFYNNEISEKSEIFDDQFSVERPDGSNFTLKIRSTKLEDSAMYFCASSEARDYEQYFGPGTRLTVT.

V gene TRBV28 combines with J gene TRBJ2-5; D assignment may be TRBD1 or TRBD2 (5 bases each). The germline CDR1 and CDR2 sequences are MDHEN and SYDVKM. This CDR3 has 15 residues. Trimming cost V 4 bases and J 5 bases, with 17 bases left between them. The CDR3 sequence: CASSYRGLMGETQYF. As DNA, the CDR3 is TGTGCCAGCAGTTACCGGGGCCTAATGGGGGAGACCCAGTACTTC.